These 14 T cell receptor beta chains share one sample of origin, sequenced in a study of shared clonotypes between healthy human individuals. Measured with immunoSEQ multiplex PCR; TCRdb has only the in-frame clones, and not every one. The data hold 950,000 to 1,200,000 clones, with roughly 80% observed a single time. Sample: memory CD4+ T cells from PBMCs. Subset given: CD45RA-negative fraction. Receptors were obtained from a man younger than 35 in good health. Some clones in this sample may be carry-over from other donors' samples.

The sample holds a few counts of this clone. DNA of the CDR3: TGTGCCACGGAAAACCAGGGCCACAATGAGCAGTTCTTC. Translation gives CATENQGHNEQFF. The genes are TRBV15 and TRBJ2-1; D is perhaps TRBD1 (5 bases). CDR3 size: 13 residues. V lost 9 bases to trimming and J lost 5 bases, with 14 bases between them. The germline CDR1 and CDR2 sequences are LNHNV and YYDKDF (reference sequence).

In this sample, this clone turned up a few times. The rearrangement joins TRBV5-1 to TRBJ2-7; 7 bases are a match to TRBD2. The CDR3 is 17 amino acids. J gave up 0 bases and V 0 bases, and 9 bases lay outside the gene matches. CDR1 SGHRS and CDR2 YFSETQ come from the germline V gene. For the CDR3, the DNA is TGCGCCAGCAGCTTGGGAATGGGACTAATGAGCTCCTACGAGCAGTACTTC. This translates into CASSLGMGLMSSYEQYF.

This clone turned up a few times. The sample carries other DNA sequences with the same CDR3. This chain links TRBV9 with TRBJ2-2, with a tentative D call TRBD1 (5 bases). The germline gives CDR1 SGDLS, CDR2 YYNGEE. The CDR3 loop spans 13 amino acids. Trimming shortened V by 0 bases and J by 6 bases, and 6 bases separated the two germline ends. The CDR3 coding sequence is TGTGCCAGCAGCGTAGAAGGGGCCGGGGAGCTGTTTTTT. Its translation is CASSVEGAGELFF.

As to this clone: Other DNA variants within this sample encode the same CDR3. V gene TRBV20-1 combines with J gene TRBJ2-3; the D is unclear. Germline assignment: CDR1 DFQATT and CDR2 SNEGSKA (reference sequence). V lost 3 bases and J 3 bases, leaving 4 bases between the germline ends. The CDR3 covers 11 residues. This CDR3 reads CSASKTDTQYF. For the CDR3, the DNA is TGCAGTGCTAGTAAGACAGATACGCAGTATTTT.

The V call is TRBV13, the J call TRBJ2-7; D is perhaps TRBD1 (7 bases). Germline CDR1 reads PRHDT; CDR2 reads FYEKMQ (reference sequence). V lost 5 bases, J lost 4 bases, and 15 bases lay in between. This CDR3 has 14 amino acids. The CDR3 spells CASSPGGRNYEQYF. DNA of the CDR3: TGTGCCAGCAGCCCAGGGGGGAGGAATTACGAGCAGTACTTC.

This clone was seen more than once but under ten times. The rearrangement uses TRBV30 and TRBJ1-2, with D unresolved. The CDR3 runs to 11 residues. With 5 bases removed from V and 2 bases from J, the gap between germline ends came to 6 bases. Germline V gene data show CDR1 as GTSNPN and CDR2 as SVGIG (reference sequence). CDR3 DNA: TGTGCCTGGGAACACAACTATGGCTACACCTTC. Protein product: CAWEHNYGYTF.

This sequence joins TRBV7-9 and TRBJ1-4; unclear D gene. Between the trimmed V and J ends, which lost 2 bases and 6 bases, there was a span of 16 bases. Germline CDR1 reads SEHNR; CDR2 reads FQNEAQ (reference sequence). The CDR3 has 16 residues. The DNA for the CDR3 is TGTGCCAGCAGCTTATCCACCAGCCCTTGGGATGAAAAACTGTTTTTT. Protein: CASSLSTSPWDEKLFF.

The chain employs TRBV2 and TRBJ2-1, with no clear D. The CDR3 contains 11 residues. Looked up from germline, CDR1 is SNHLY and CDR2 is FYNNEI. Trimming left V 6 bases short and J 8 bases short, with 8 bases between. The CDR3 region has the DNA TGTGCCAGCAGGGAATCTTATGAGCAGTTCTTC. Protein sequence: CASRESYEQFF.

The chain uses TRBV29-1 and TRBJ2-2; D ambiguous. CDR1 SQVTM and CDR2 ANQGSEA come from the germline V gene. The CDR3 is 11 amino acids. V was cut by 7 bases and J by 1 base, with 4 bases left in between. CDR3 loop: CSAGNTGELFF. CDR3 nucleotide sequence: TGCAGCGCCGGGAACACCGGGGAGCTGTTTTTT.

A few counts support this clone. CDR3 bases: TGTGCCAGCATGCTAGCAACTAACTATGGCTACACCTTC. Residues: CASMLATNYGYTF. The chain employs TRBV2 and TRBJ1-2; D uncertain. The CDR3 spans 13 residues. The V gene lost 7 bases and the J gene lost 0 bases, with 9 bases spanning the gap. Germline V gene data show CDR1 as SNHLY and CDR2 as FYNNEI.

This chain connects TRBV6-4 to TRBJ1-2, with 12 bases matching TRBD1. Germline loops: CDR1 MRHNA, CDR2 SNTAGT. The CDR3 extends over 15 amino acids. Trimming took 2 bases from V and 4 from J; bases not matched to a gene: 2. The CDR3 DNA sequence: TGTGCCAGCAGTGACGGGACAGGGGGCGTCTATGGCTACACCTTC. It encodes CASSDGTGGVYGYTF.

The V and J genes are TRBV30 and TRBJ1-3; D is undetermined. Trimming removed 5 bases from V and 0 bases from J, with 11 bases in between. Per germline, CDR1 GTSNPN and CDR2 SVGIG (reference sequence). This CDR3 comprises 14 residues. The CDR3 region has the DNA TGTGCCTGGGGCGCCGGGATCTCTGGAAACACCATATATTTT. Its protein is CAWGAGISGNTIYF.

The genes are TRBV5-6 and TRBJ1-2; D remains ambiguous. Per the germline V gene, CDR1 is SGHDT and CDR2 is YYEEEE. With 0 bases removed from V and 5 bases from J, the gap between germline ends came to 8 bases. CDR3 length: 13 amino acids. DNA of the CDR3: TGTGCCAGCAGCTTGGGGAGGGAATATGGCTACACCTTC. Translation gives CASSLGREYGYTF.

On this clone itself: Sequence at one end of the junction differs from germline and may be a read error. V is TRBV2 and J is TRBJ2-1; maybe TRBD2 (5 bases). This CDR3 is built from 12 residues. Germline V lookup: CDR1 SNHLY, CDR2 FYNNEI. The CDR3 DNA is TGTGCCAGCAGCGAAGTCACGGCGGGGCAGTTCTTC. Translated, it gives CASSEVTAGQFF.